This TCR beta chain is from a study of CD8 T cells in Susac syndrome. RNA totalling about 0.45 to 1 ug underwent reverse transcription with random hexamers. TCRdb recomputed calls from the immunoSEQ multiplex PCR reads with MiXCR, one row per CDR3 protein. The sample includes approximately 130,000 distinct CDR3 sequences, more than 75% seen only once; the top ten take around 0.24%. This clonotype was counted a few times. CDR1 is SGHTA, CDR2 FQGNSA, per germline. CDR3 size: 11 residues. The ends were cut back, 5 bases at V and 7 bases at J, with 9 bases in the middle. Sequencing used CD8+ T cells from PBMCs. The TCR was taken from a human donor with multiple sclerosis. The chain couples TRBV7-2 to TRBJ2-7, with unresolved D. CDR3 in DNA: TGTGCCAGCAGCCCCTCGAGAGAGCAGTACTTC. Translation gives CASSPSREQYF.